This entry describes one T cell receptor (beta chain). J was trimmed by 5 bases and V by 0 bases; bases with no gene match: 8. The CDR3 runs to 16 residues. CDR1 is SGHDN, CDR2 FVKESK, per germline. Using immunoSEQ multiplex PCR, the repertoire was profiled, and TCRdb retains in-frame clones only, with some absent. The sample has 950,000 to 1,100,000 clones, under 80% seen once. These data are taken from a study of shared clonotypes between healthy human individuals. J is TRBJ2-5 and V is TRBV14; 8 nucleotides match TRBD2. Input material: memory CD4+ T cells sorted from blood. Subset described: CD45RA-negative fraction. The TCR was taken from a man in his late teens or twenties in good health. CDR3 in amino acids: CASSQDLAGLGETQYF. CDR3 nucleotide sequence: TGTGCCAGCAGCCAAGACTTAGCGGGGCTCGGGGAGACCCAGTACTTC.